This TCR beta chain originates from a study of shared clonotypes between healthy human individuals. Clones were sequenced by immunoSEQ multiplex PCR, and TCRdb holds only the in-frame ones, with some missing. The data contain approximately 470,000 clones, roughly 80% of them seen just once; the ten biggest clones take up roughly 12%. For this clone: A far larger clone differs by one base, so this is likely a read error.

Germline V gives CDR1 GTSNPN, CDR2 SVGIG (reference sequence). This CDR3 contains 12 residues. V lost 5 bases, J lost 5 bases, and 13 bases lay in between. The sequence derives from a woman in her thirties or forties in good health. Some clones in this sample may be carry-over from other donors' samples. The chain employs TRBV30 and TRBJ2-7, with D unresolved. The sample comprised PBMCs. The DNA for the CDR3 is TGTGCCTGGTCGCAGGACCGCCACGAGCAGTACTTC. Amino acids: CAWSQDRHEQYF.